Following are 17 T cell receptor beta chains from one sample sequenced in a study of graft-versus-host responses after intestinal transplantation. Clones were read by immunoSEQ multiplex PCR, and TCRdb kept only the in-frame ones, dropping some. The profile shows 35,000 to 40,000 clones, around 94% of them singletons. This specimen was PBMCs, taken 16 days after intestinal transplant. These receptors originate from a human patient who received an intestinal transplant, so some T cells may come from the graft donor.

This clone was observed a single time. This sequence joins TRBV7-9 and TRBJ2-7; 9 bases align to TRBD1. CDR3 length: 14 residues. Trimming cost V 5 bases and J 5 bases; bases outside gene matches: 7. The germline gives CDR1 SEHNR, CDR2 FQNEAQ (reference sequence). The CDR3 loop is CASSRTGGANEQYF. Written as DNA, the CDR3 is TGTGCCAGCAGCCGAACAGGGGGCGCGAACGAGCAGTACTTC.

The chain employs TRBV10-2 and TRBJ2-7, with TRBD2 matching 8 bases. Trimming cost V 6 bases and J 3 bases; bases outside gene matches: 4. The CDR3 is 13 amino acids. Germline CDR1 and CDR2: WSHSY and SAAADI. This CDR3 reads CASRDGTSYEQYF. Here the CDR3 DNA reads TGCGCCAGCAGGGATGGGACTAGCTACGAGCAGTACTTC.

CDR3 DNA sequence: TGTGCCAGCAGCGGACTAGCGGGAATAACAGATGAGCAGTTCTTC. Encoded protein: CASSGLAGITDEQFF. This chain uses TRBV2 with TRBJ2-1; 12 nucleotides agree with TRBD2. The germline gives CDR1 SNHLY, CDR2 FYNNEI. CDR3 length: 15 residues. V was pared by 6 bases and J by 8 bases, with 8 bases of the junction left unmatched.

This clone was observed a single time. CDR3 bases: TGTGCCAGCAATTGGGGAGAGACCCAGTACTTC. Translation gives CASNWGETQYF. This chain links TRBV27 with TRBJ2-5, with D unresolved. The CDR3 contains 11 residues. V dropped 7 bases and J dropped 4 bases, with 7 bases sitting between them. Looked up from germline, CDR1 is MNHEY and CDR2 is SMNVEV (reference sequence).

This chain links TRBV11-1 with TRBJ2-1, with no clear D. V shed 3 bases and J shed 0 bases, with 6 bases lying between them. CDR3 size: 14 residues. In germline, CDR1 is SGHAT, CDR2 FQDESV (reference sequence). CDR3 amino acids: CASSFPGSYNEQFF. The DNA for the CDR3 is TGTGCCAGCAGCTTCCCCGGCTCCTACAATGAGCAGTTCTTC.

This chain joins TRBV19 and TRBJ2-5, with 8 bases identical to TRBD1. The DNA end favors TRBJ2-7, so the J call may be wrong. The CDR3 is 14 residues long. Germline CDR1 is LNHDA and CDR2 is SQIVND (reference sequence). The CDR3 region is CASSIGQGSYEQYF. The CDR3 DNA is TGTGCCAGTAGTATTGGACAGGGCTCCTACGAGCAGTACTTC.

This chain connects TRBV28 to TRBJ1-5; D ambiguous. The V and J ends lost 5 bases and 0 bases respectively, with 8 bases between them. This CDR3 contains 14 residues. Germline loops: CDR1 MDHEN, CDR2 SYDVKM. The CDR3, as DNA: TGTGCCAGCAGTAACGGTAATAGCAATCAGCCCCAGCATTTT. Its translation is CASSNGNSNQPQHF.

This CDR3 is CASSTAENRAFF. The CDR3 DNA is TGTGCCAGCAGTACGGCCGAGAACAGGGCTTTCTTT. V gene TRBV6-5 combines with J gene TRBJ1-1; TRBD1 is a possible D gene (5 bases). V shed 5 bases and J shed 11 bases, with 15 bases lying between them. The germline gives CDR1 MNHEY, CDR2 SVGAGI. CDR3 length: 12 residues.

The gene calls are TRBV5-1 and TRBJ2-5; 7 positions agree with TRBD1. The CDR3 extends over 15 amino acids. V trimming: 0 bases; J trimming: 0 bases; junction bases outside the gene matches: 2. Germline V gene lookup returns CDR1 SGHRS and CDR2 YFSETQ. The CDR3 sequence is CASSLATGDQETQYF. In DNA form, the CDR3 reads TGCGCCAGCAGCTTGGCCACAGGGGACCAAGAGACCCAGTACTTC.

This sequence joins TRBV27 and TRBJ2-3; no clear D. V was clipped by 6 bases and J by 1 base, with 8 bases between them. In germline, CDR1 is MNHEY, CDR2 SMNVEV (reference sequence). CDR3 size: 13 residues. CDR3 DNA: TGTGCCAGCAGCCCCCCGGGCACAGATACGCAGTATTTT. The encoded protein is CASSPPGTDTQYF.

V gene TRBV11-2 combines with J gene TRBJ2-1; 12 nucleotides agree with TRBD2. The germline CDR1 and CDR2 sequences are SGHAT and FQNNGV. V gave up 5 bases and J gave up 6 bases; unmatched junction bases: 2. The CDR3 is 14 amino acids. The CDR3 is CASSQGLAGNEQFF. CDR3 nucleotide sequence: TGTGCCAGCAGCCAGGGACTAGCGGGCAATGAGCAGTTCTTC.

V usage is TRBV11-2 and J usage is TRBJ2-1; 8 positions match TRBD2. Trimming took 1 base from V and 5 from J; bases not matched to a gene: 13. Germline lookup yields CDR1 SGHAT and CDR2 FQNNGV. The length of the CDR3 is 18 residues. The CDR3 here is CASSLGFLEREGDNEQFF. CDR3 DNA sequence: TGTGCCAGCAGCTTAGGTTTTTTAGAACGGGAGGGAGACAATGAGCAGTTCTTC.

The chain combines TRBV19 with TRBJ1-2; TRBD1 agrees at 8 bases. Losses at the gene ends were 5 bases for V and 0 bases for J; bases not matched to a gene: 5. Germline V CDR1 and CDR2: LNHDA, SQIVND (reference sequence). CDR3 size: 15 residues. The CDR3 is CASSLRQGSNYGYTF. In nucleotides, the CDR3 is TGTGCCAGTAGTCTTCGACAGGGGTCTAACTATGGCTACACCTTC.

This sequence joins TRBV28 and TRBJ2-5; unclear D gene. Germline CDR1 MDHEN, CDR2 SYDVKM. V lost 3 bases and J 0 bases, leaving 5 bases between the germline ends. This CDR3 has 13 amino acids. CDR3 in amino acids: CASSLGDQETQYF. CDR3 DNA: TGTGCCAGCAGTTTGGGCGACCAAGAGACCCAGTACTTC.

The chain couples TRBV7-2 to TRBJ2-1; 8 bases match TRBD1. From germline, CDR1 is SGHTA and CDR2 FQGNSA. The CDR3 is 17 amino acids. The J segment lost 4 bases and the V segment lost 1 base, leaving 9 bases of the junction unmatched. For the CDR3, the DNA is TGTGCCAGCAGCTTAGAGGTTGCAGGGGGCGGATACAATGAGCAGTTCTTC. This encodes CASSLEVAGGGYNEQFF.

This clone was found once. CDR3 region: CASSTWGVSEQYF. The DNA for the CDR3 is TGTGCCAGCAGTACATGGGGGGTATCCGAGCAGTACTTC. The V call is TRBV28, the J call TRBJ2-7, with a tentative D call TRBD2 (6 bases). V lost 5 bases and J 6 bases, leaving 14 bases between the germline ends. Germline lookup yields CDR1 MDHEN and CDR2 SYDVKM. The CDR3 is made up of 13 amino acids.

The chain recombines TRBV27 with TRBJ2-4; 8 bases align to TRBD2. Germline V gives CDR1 MNHEY, CDR2 SMNVEV (reference sequence). Trimming removed 0 bases from V and 13 bases from J; junction bases left unmatched: 17. The CDR3 runs to 17 residues. The CDR3 loop reads CASSLSGEAGVGLGQYF. In nucleotides, the CDR3 is TGTGCCAGCAGTTTATCTGGGGAAGCGGGAGTGGGTTTAGGGCAGTACTTC.